Listed below are T cell receptor beta chains from one sample, sequenced in a study of post-analysis software for immune sequencing data. One entry per CDR3 protein, called by TCRdb with MiXCR from the PCR reads. In the table there are about 430,000 distinct CDR3 sequences, 30% to 40% of which are singletons. The sequencing sample was made of blood. The receptors come from a girl aged 2 to 9 with multiple sclerosis. The CDR3 runs from the conserved cysteine through the conserved F or W. D genes are given only for firm matches. Clone size is shown for a subset of rows, as once, few, many or a class of expanded clone.

j_gene: TRBJ2-1; abundance: -; d_gene: TRBD1; v_gene: TRBV7-3; CDR3aa: CASSLDRGAGEQFF; CDR3nt: TGTGCCAGCAGCTTGGACAGGGGGGCAGGTGAGCAGTTCTTC
j_gene: TRBJ1-2; abundance: -; d_gene: -; v_gene: TRBV12-3/TRBV12-4; CDR3aa: CASSLGAGQTHYGYTF; CDR3nt: TGTGCCAGCAGTTTAGGGGCCGGACAGACTCACTATGGCTACACCTTC
j_gene: TRBJ2-5; abundance: -; d_gene: -; v_gene: TRBV28; CDR3aa: CASSLASTFKETQYF; CDR3nt: TGTGCCAGCAGTCTGGCCTCGACGTTCAAAGAGACCCAGTACTTC
j_gene: TRBJ1-5; abundance: -; d_gene: -; v_gene: TRBV6-6; CDR3aa: CASSRTQGSNQPQHF; CDR3nt: TGTGCCAGCAGTAGAACGCAGGGTAGCAATCAGCCCCAGCATTTT
j_gene: TRBJ1-1; abundance: -; d_gene: -; v_gene: TRBV25-1; CDR3aa: CASSEYSAGGGTEAFF; CDR3nt: TGTGCCAGCAGTGAATATTCGGCGGGGGGTGGCACTGAAGCTTTCTTT
j_gene: TRBJ2-7; abundance: -; d_gene: -; v_gene: TRBV29-1; CDR3aa: CSVELGRLLSYEQYF; CDR3nt: TGCAGCGTTGAACTAGGACGGCTGCTTTCCTACGAGCAGTACTTC
j_gene: TRBJ2-6; abundance: -; d_gene: TRBD1; v_gene: TRBV6-1; CDR3aa: CASSREGTEGSRSNVLTF; CDR3nt: TGTGCCAGCAGCAGAGAAGGGACAGAAGGTTCTCGGAGTAACGTCCTGACTTTC
j_gene: TRBJ1-4; abundance: few; d_gene: -; v_gene: TRBV5-6; CDR3aa: CASSLPQAEKLFF; CDR3nt: TGTGCCAGCAGCTTGCCCCAGGCTGAAAAACTGTTTTTT
j_gene: TRBJ1-1; abundance: once; d_gene: TRBD1; v_gene: TRBV28; CDR3aa: CASQTGGRDTEAFF; CDR3nt: TGTGCCAGCCAGACAGGGGGCAGGGACACTGAAGCTTTCTTT
j_gene: TRBJ2-1; abundance: few; d_gene: -; v_gene: TRBV7-2; CDR3aa: CATQGQGSPYNEQFF; CDR3nt: TGTGCCACCCAAGGCCAGGGGAGTCCCTACAATGAGCAGTTCTTC
j_gene: TRBJ2-3; abundance: -; d_gene: TRBD2; v_gene: TRBV9; CDR3aa: CASSVAAGVPDTQYF; CDR3nt: TGTGCCAGCAGCGTAGCTGCGGGAGTCCCAGATACGCAGTATTTT
j_gene: TRBJ1-6; abundance: few; d_gene: -; v_gene: TRBV5-1; CDR3aa: CASRLDGSGSPLHF; CDR3nt: TGCGCCAGCAGGTTGGACGGGTCAGGTTCACCCCTCCACTTT
j_gene: TRBJ2-1; abundance: once; d_gene: TRBD2; v_gene: TRBV6-2/TRBV6-3; CDR3aa: CASRSSGDYNEQFF; CDR3nt: TGTGCCAGCAGGTCTAGCGGAGACTACAATGAGCAGTTCTTC
j_gene: TRBJ1-6; abundance: -; d_gene: -; v_gene: TRBV3-1; CDR3aa: CASSQDRTSSPLHF; CDR3nt: TGTGCCAGCAGCCAAGACAGAACCAGTTCACCCCTCCACTTT
j_gene: TRBJ1-4; abundance: -; d_gene: -; v_gene: TRBV9; CDR3aa: CASSVEGESEKLFF; CDR3nt: TGTGCCAGCAGCGTCGAGGGTGAAAGTGAAAAACTGTTTTTT
j_gene: TRBJ2-3; abundance: -; d_gene: -; v_gene: TRBV29-1; CDR3aa: CSVRGRAGSDTQYF; CDR3nt: TGCAGCGTTAGGGGCAGGGCCGGGTCAGATACGCAGTATTTT
j_gene: TRBJ1-4; abundance: -; d_gene: -; v_gene: TRBV4-1; CDR3aa: CASSRYKDEKLFF; CDR3nt: TGCGCCAGCAGCCGCTACAAGGATGAAAAACTGTTTTTT
j_gene: TRBJ2-1; abundance: few; d_gene: -; v_gene: TRBV6-1; CDR3aa: CASSDDSHNEQFF; CDR3nt: TGTGCCAGCAGTGATGACAGCCATAATGAGCAGTTCTTC
j_gene: TRBJ2-7; abundance: -; d_gene: TRBD2; v_gene: TRBV28; CDR3aa: CASSHTSGSSHEQYF; CDR3nt: TGTGCCAGCAGTCACACTAGCGGGAGTTCGCACGAGCAGTACTTC
j_gene: TRBJ2-7; abundance: -; d_gene: -; v_gene: TRBV28; CDR3aa: CASSLGGRGSYEQYF; CDR3nt: TGTGCCAGCAGTTTAGGGGGCCGGGGGTCCTACGAGCAGTACTTC
j_gene: TRBJ1-2; abundance: -; d_gene: TRBD1; v_gene: TRBV6-5; CDR3aa: CASSLGQFPYGYTF; CDR3nt: TGTGCCAGCAGTTTGGGACAGTTTCCCTATGGCTACACCTTC
j_gene: TRBJ1-2; abundance: -; d_gene: -; v_gene: TRBV11-2; CDR3aa: CASSFEGETLGTF; CDR3nt: TGTGCCAGCAGCTTTGAGGGAGAGACGTTGGGCACCTTC
j_gene: TRBJ1-2; abundance: few; d_gene: TRBD1; v_gene: TRBV10-3; CDR3aa: CAISEGTVSSYGYTF; CDR3nt: TGTGCCATCAGCGAGGGGACAGTATCCTCTTATGGCTACACCTTC
j_gene: TRBJ2-7; abundance: -; d_gene: TRBD1; v_gene: TRBV5-1; CDR3aa: CASSSRTGLTYEQYF; CDR3nt: TGCGCCAGCAGCTCCAGGACAGGGTTAACCTACGAGCAGTACTTC
j_gene: TRBJ2-3; abundance: -; d_gene: -; v_gene: TRBV10-3; CDR3aa: CAIRVGSTDTQYF; CDR3nt: TGTGCCATCAGAGTCGGGTCAACAGATACGCAGTATTTT
j_gene: TRBJ1-4; abundance: -; d_gene: -; v_gene: TRBV18; CDR3aa: CASSPSVRDEKLFF; CDR3nt: TGTGCCAGCTCACCATCGGTACGGGATGAAAAACTGTTTTTT
j_gene: TRBJ2-7; abundance: -; d_gene: TRBD2; v_gene: TRBV27; CDR3aa: CASRRGSYYEQYF; CDR3nt: TGTGCCAGTAGGCGGGGGAGTTACTACGAGCAGTACTTC
j_gene: TRBJ1-2; abundance: -; d_gene: TRBD1; v_gene: TRBV6-6; CDR3aa: CASSYQSRTGNPYGYTF; CDR3nt: TGTGCTAGCAGTTACCAGAGTAGGACAGGGAACCCCTATGGCTACACCTTC
j_gene: TRBJ1-2; abundance: few; d_gene: -; v_gene: TRBV7-9; CDR3aa: CASTHRENGYTF; CDR3nt: TGTGCCAGCACCCACAGGGAAAACGGCTACACCTTC
j_gene: TRBJ2-4; abundance: -; d_gene: TRBD1; v_gene: TRBV25-1; CDR3aa: CASSPRTGPEGIQYF; CDR3nt: TGTGCCAGCAGTCCCCGGACAGGGCCAGAGGGCATTCAGTACTTC
j_gene: TRBJ2-1; abundance: -; d_gene: TRBD2; v_gene: TRBV6-6; CDR3aa: CASSRILAGSYNEQFF; CDR3nt: TGTGCCAGCAGTCGCATTCTAGCGGGGAGTTACAATGAGCAGTTCTTC
j_gene: TRBJ2-7; abundance: once; d_gene: -; v_gene: TRBV4-2; CDR3aa: CASSQGAATYEQYF; CDR3nt: TGTGCCAGCAGCCAAGGGGCAGCTACCTACGAGCAGTACTTC
j_gene: TRBJ1-6; abundance: -; d_gene: -; v_gene: TRBV7-9; CDR3aa: CASSFDRPNSPLHF; CDR3nt: TGTGCCAGCAGCTTCGACAGGCCTAATTCACCCCTCCACTTT
j_gene: TRBJ1-1; abundance: -; d_gene: -; v_gene: TRBV29-1; CDR3aa: CSVGSIFTEAFF; CDR3nt: TGCAGCGTTGGCTCGATTTTTACTGAAGCTTTCTTT
j_gene: TRBJ2-3; abundance: -; d_gene: -; v_gene: TRBV20-1; CDR3aa: CSAGTQTDTQYF; CDR3nt: TGCAGTGCTGGGACACAGACAGATACGCAGTATTTT
j_gene: TRBJ2-1; abundance: -; d_gene: TRBD2; v_gene: TRBV7-6; CDR3aa: CASKTSGRRNEQFF; CDR3nt: TGTGCCAGCAAGACTAGCGGGAGACGTAATGAGCAGTTCTTC
j_gene: TRBJ1-2; abundance: -; d_gene: -; v_gene: TRBV27; CDR3aa: CASSLHYRATNYGYTF; CDR3nt: TGTGCCAGCAGTTTACATTACAGGGCGACTAACTATGGCTACACCTTC
j_gene: TRBJ1-2; abundance: -; d_gene: TRBD1; v_gene: TRBV7-9; CDR3aa: CASSLSEGQFYGYTF; CDR3nt: TGTGCCAGCAGCTTATCGGAGGGACAGTTCTATGGCTACACCTTC
j_gene: TRBJ1-1; abundance: -; d_gene: -; v_gene: TRBV10-3; CDR3aa: CAVSESQGGTEAFF; CDR3nt: TGTGCCGTCAGTGAGTCACAGGGAGGCACTGAAGCTTTCTTT
j_gene: TRBJ2-7; abundance: -; d_gene: -; v_gene: TRBV5-1; CDR3aa: CASSLAISYEQYF; CDR3nt: TGCGCCAGCAGCTTGGCCATTTCCTACGAGCAGTACTTC
j_gene: TRBJ1-6; abundance: -; d_gene: -; v_gene: TRBV6-5; CDR3aa: CASSYEQDSPLHF; CDR3nt: TGTGCCAGCAGTTACGAACAGGATTCACCCCTCCACTTT
j_gene: TRBJ2-7; abundance: -; d_gene: -; v_gene: TRBV7-2; CDR3aa: CASSSLEAHEQYF; CDR3nt: TGTGCCAGCAGCTCCCTGGAGGCCCACGAGCAGTACTTC
j_gene: TRBJ2-5; abundance: -; d_gene: -; v_gene: TRBV29-1; CDR3aa: CSGFKETQYF; CDR3nt: TGCAGCGGTTTTAAAGAGACCCAGTACTTC
j_gene: TRBJ1-2; abundance: few; d_gene: -; v_gene: TRBV4-2; CDR3aa: CASSQDVGLVGRNYGYTF; CDR3nt: TGTGCCAGCAGCCAAGATGTAGGGTTAGTTGGTCGAAACTATGGCTACACCTTC
j_gene: TRBJ2-7; abundance: -; d_gene: TRBD1; v_gene: TRBV5-1; CDR3aa: CASGGQGANNEQYF; CDR3nt: TGCGCCAGCGGAGGACAGGGGGCTAACAACGAGCAGTACTTC
j_gene: TRBJ1-2; abundance: -; d_gene: TRBD1; v_gene: TRBV5-6; CDR3aa: CASSLLRDRVTDGYTF; CDR3nt: TGTGCCAGCAGCTTGCTCCGGGACAGGGTTACGGATGGCTACACCTTC
j_gene: TRBJ2-1; abundance: -; d_gene: -; v_gene: TRBV5-1; CDR3aa: CASSLEDAPRPYNEQFF; CDR3nt: TGCGCCAGCAGCTTGGAGGACGCACCCCGACCCTACAATGAGCAGTTCTTC
j_gene: TRBJ1-2; abundance: -; d_gene: -; v_gene: TRBV5-5; CDR3aa: CASSLSHIVGGGYGYTF; CDR3nt: TGTGCCAGCAGCTTGTCCCACATTGTTGGCGGAGGGTATGGCTACACCTTC
j_gene: TRBJ2-1; abundance: few; d_gene: -; v_gene: TRBV5-1; CDR3aa: CASSLGQGVTYNEQFF; CDR3nt: TGCGCCAGCAGCCTCGGGCAGGGTGTAACCTACAATGAGCAGTTCTTC
j_gene: TRBJ2-5; abundance: -; d_gene: -; v_gene: TRBV10-3; CDR3aa: CAISESAGEETQYF; CDR3nt: TGTGCCATCAGTGAGTCGGCAGGGGAAGAGACCCAGTACTTC
j_gene: TRBJ1-2; abundance: -; d_gene: TRBD1; v_gene: TRBV7-8; CDR3aa: CASSLGTQGWYGYTF; CDR3nt: TGTGCCAGCAGCTTAGGTACACAGGGGTGGTATGGCTACACCTTC
j_gene: TRBJ2-4; abundance: -; d_gene: -; v_gene: TRBV28; CDR3aa: CASRDQNIQYF; CDR3nt: TGTGCCAGCAGGGACCAAAACATTCAGTACTTC